This entry is about one T cell receptor beta chain. What it recognizes is unknown. Germline assignment: CDR1 MNHEY and CDR2 SMNVEV (reference sequence). The CDR3 extends over 14 amino acids. V was cut by 5 bases and J by 1 base, with 11 bases left in between. Individual cDNA molecules received unique molecular identifiers. One entry per CDR3 protein, called by TCRdb with MiXCR from the 5' RACE reads. Of 65,000 to 85,000 distinct CDR3 sequences detected, 10% appear once; the ten largest clones hold around 15%. This sample is part of a study of early T cells in non-severe SARS-CoV-2 infection. For the study at large: Unsorted whole-blood RNA was sequenced in bulk, leaving chains unpaired.

Study-wide points: Anti-spike CD8 responses were favored in VDJdb matching, and private and CD4 specificities were missed.

The genes are TRBV27 and TRBJ1-1; D might be TRBD1 (5 bases). This sample comprised whole blood, obtained at baseline. This TCR came from an adult who was a healthcare worker with PCR-confirmed SARS-CoV-2 infection or an uninfected control (not recorded which). CDR3 residues: CASSPIDRNTEAFF. The CDR3 coding sequence is TGTGCCAGCAGTCCCATTGACAGGAACACTGAAGCTTTCTTT.